These 8 T cell receptor beta chains came from one sample sequenced in a study of OX40 agonist ivuxolimab in advanced cancers. TCRdb keeps only in-frame clones here, not all; method: immunoSEQ multiplex PCR. Of 80,000 to 85,000 clones in the sample, roughly 80% are singletons; the top ten hold 6.6%. Specimen: CD4+ or CD8+ T cells sorted from blood, collected in a trial of the OX40 agonist ivuxolimab. The receptors originated from an adult with an advanced solid tumor such as melanoma, head and neck, liver or kidney cancer.

The chain carries TRBV6-5 and TRBJ2-3, with 7 bases identical to TRBD1. With 6 bases clipped from V and 1 base from J, the junction kept 7 bases outside the gene matches. This CDR3 has 15 residues. Germline CDR1 MNHEY, CDR2 SVGAGI. The CDR3 region has the DNA TGTGCCAGCAGCCGACAGGGCCCGGGCACAGATACGCAGTATTTT. Its translation: CASSRQGPGTDTQYF.

The chain combines TRBV13 with TRBJ2-5; 7 bases match TRBD1. The CDR3 runs 13 residues. The germline gives CDR1 PRHDT, CDR2 FYEKMQ (reference sequence). V lost 4 bases, J lost 4 bases, and 3 bases stayed unmatched. CDR3 coding DNA: TGTGCCAGCAGCTCCTCAGGGGGAGAGACCCAGTACTTC. Protein product: CASSSSGGETQYF. Filled out from reference TRBV13 and TRBJ2-5, the complete variable domain reads AAGVIQSPRHLIKEKRETATLKCYPIPRHDTVYWYQQGPGQDPQFLISFYEKMQSDKGSIPDRFSAQQFSDYHSELNMSSLELGDSALYFCASSSSGGETQYFGPGTRLLVL.

The chain recombines TRBV5-6 with TRBJ2-5; perhaps D is TRBD1 or TRBD2 (5 bases each). The DNA end is a closer match to TRBJ2-7, so the J assignment may be wrong. The CDR3 extends over 15 amino acids. The germline V gene encodes CDR1 SGHDT and CDR2 YYEEEE. CDR3 residues: CASSRIGDGPYEQYF. The CDR3 region has the DNA TGTGCCAGCAGCCGTATAGGGGACGGACCCTACGAGCAGTACTTC.

The rearrangement joins TRBV15 to TRBJ2-7; perhaps TRBD1 as D (5 bases). This CDR3 spans 14 amino acids. Deletions cut 0 bases from V and 3 bases from J, with 9 bases between. Germline loops: CDR1 LNHNV, CDR2 YYDKDF (reference sequence). In DNA form, the CDR3 reads TGTGCCACCAGCAGAGATCGAAGGGGCTACGAGCAGTACTTC. This translates into CATSRDRRGYEQYF.

The chain carries TRBV19 and TRBJ2-1; TRBD2 matches at 7 bases. The V segment lost 4 bases and the J segment 5 bases; nucleotides outside the gene matches: 11. The CDR3 is 16 amino acids. Germline V lookup: CDR1 LNHDA, CDR2 SQIVND (reference sequence). CDR3 bases: TGTGCCAGTAGTACCGTCGGAGTTGCGGGAGACAATGAGCAGTTCTTC. It encodes CASSTVGVAGDNEQFF. The variable domain in full, with the rest retrieved from reference TRBV19 and TRBJ2-1, is DGGITQSPKYLFRKEGQNVTLSCEQNLNHDAMYWYRQDPGQGLRLIYYSQIVNDFQKGDIAEGYSVSREKKESFPLTVTSAQKNPTAFYLCASSTVGVAGDNEQFFGPGTRLTVL.

This sequence joins TRBV5-1 and TRBJ1-2; the D is unclear. V was pared by 0 bases and J by 6 bases, with 9 bases between. Germline assignment: CDR1 SGHRS and CDR2 YFSETQ. CDR3 length: 13 residues. The CDR3 sequence: CASSLGSADGYTF. DNA for the CDR3: TGCGCCAGCAGCTTGGGGTCGGCGGATGGCTACACCTTC.

The chain links TRBV27 to TRBJ1-2, with 9 bases lining up with TRBD1. Germline V gene sequence: CDR1 MNHEY, CDR2 SMNVEV (reference sequence). This CDR3 has 15 residues. J gave up 2 bases and V 6 bases, and 7 bases lay outside the gene matches. The CDR3 sequence: CASRPPGTGNYGYTF. CDR3 nucleotides: TGTGCCAGCAGACCCCCCGGGACAGGGAACTATGGCTACACCTTC.

This chain connects TRBV19 to TRBJ2-2; 8 positions agree with TRBD1. Germline V gives CDR1 LNHDA, CDR2 SQIVND (reference sequence). The CDR3 is made up of 17 amino acids. V lost 2 bases and J lost 0; bases outside the gene matches: 5. The DNA for the CDR3 is TGTGCCAGTAGTATACAGGGGGCGAGGGCGAACACCGGGGAGCTGTTTTTT. This sequence encodes CASSIQGARANTGELFF.